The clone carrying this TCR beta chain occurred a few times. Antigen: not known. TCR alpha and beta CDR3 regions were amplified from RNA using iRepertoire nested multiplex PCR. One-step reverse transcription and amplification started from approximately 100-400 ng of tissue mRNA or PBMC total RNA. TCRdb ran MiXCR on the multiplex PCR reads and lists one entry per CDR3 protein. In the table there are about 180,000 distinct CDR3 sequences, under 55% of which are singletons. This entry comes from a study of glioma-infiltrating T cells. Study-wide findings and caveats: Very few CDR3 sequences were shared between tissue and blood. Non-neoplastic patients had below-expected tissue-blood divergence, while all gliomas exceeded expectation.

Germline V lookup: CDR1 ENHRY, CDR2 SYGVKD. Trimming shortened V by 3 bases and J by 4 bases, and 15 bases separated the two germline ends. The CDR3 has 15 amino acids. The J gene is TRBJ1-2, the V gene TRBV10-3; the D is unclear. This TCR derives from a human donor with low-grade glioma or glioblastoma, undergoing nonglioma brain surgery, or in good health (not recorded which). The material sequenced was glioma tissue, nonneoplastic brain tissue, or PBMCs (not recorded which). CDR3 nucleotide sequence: TGTGCCATCAGTGACACGATCCGCCGCTTCTATGGCTACACCTTC. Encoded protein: CAISDTIRRFYGYTF.